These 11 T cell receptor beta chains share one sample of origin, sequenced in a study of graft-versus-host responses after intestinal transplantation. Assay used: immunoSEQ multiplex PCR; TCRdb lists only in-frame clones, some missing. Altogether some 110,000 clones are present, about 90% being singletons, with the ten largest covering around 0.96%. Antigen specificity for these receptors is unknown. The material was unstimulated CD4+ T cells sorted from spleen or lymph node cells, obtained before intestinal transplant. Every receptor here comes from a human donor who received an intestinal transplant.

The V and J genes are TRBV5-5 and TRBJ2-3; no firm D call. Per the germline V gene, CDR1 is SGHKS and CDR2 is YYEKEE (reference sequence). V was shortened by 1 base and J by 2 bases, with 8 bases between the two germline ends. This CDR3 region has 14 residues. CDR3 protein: CASSLSGSTDTQYF. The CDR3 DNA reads TGTGCCAGCAGCTTGAGTGGCTCCACAGATACGCAGTATTTT.

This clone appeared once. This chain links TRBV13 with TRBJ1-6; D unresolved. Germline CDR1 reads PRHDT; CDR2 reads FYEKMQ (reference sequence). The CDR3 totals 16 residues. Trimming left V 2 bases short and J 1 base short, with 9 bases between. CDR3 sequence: CASSLSKGSYNSPLHF. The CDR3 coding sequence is TGTGCCAGCAGCTTATCTAAGGGTTCCTATAATTCACCCCTCCACTTT.

In DNA, the CDR3 is TGTGCCAGCAGCTTGGGGGGCCCCACCTTTTTT. Translated: CASSLGGPTFF. The V call is TRBV7-9, the J call TRBJ1-4; D possibly corresponds to TRBD1 (6 bases). V lost 3 bases to trimming and J lost 17 bases, with 13 bases between them. Germline CDR1 and CDR2: SEHNR and FQNEAQ (reference sequence). This CDR3 is built from 11 residues.

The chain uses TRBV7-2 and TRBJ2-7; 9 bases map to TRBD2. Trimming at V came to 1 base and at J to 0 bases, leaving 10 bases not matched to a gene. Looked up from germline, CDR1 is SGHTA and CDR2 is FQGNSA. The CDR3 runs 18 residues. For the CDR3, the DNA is TGTGCCAGCAGCTTAGGTCGGTCTAGCGGGGCGAGCTCCTACGAGCAGTACTTC. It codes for CASSLGRSSGASSYEQYF.

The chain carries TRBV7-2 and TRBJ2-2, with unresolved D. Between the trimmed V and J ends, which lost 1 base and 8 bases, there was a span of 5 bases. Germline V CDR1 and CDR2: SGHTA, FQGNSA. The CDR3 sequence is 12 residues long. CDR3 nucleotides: TGTGCCAGCAGCTTAGGGCCAGGGGAGCTGTTTTTT. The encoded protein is CASSLGPGELFF.

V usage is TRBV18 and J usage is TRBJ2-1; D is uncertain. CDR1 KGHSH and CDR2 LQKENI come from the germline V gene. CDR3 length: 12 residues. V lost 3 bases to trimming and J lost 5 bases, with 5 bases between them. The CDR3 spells CASSPLDNEQFF. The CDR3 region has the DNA TGTGCCAGCTCACCTTTGGACAATGAGCAGTTCTTC. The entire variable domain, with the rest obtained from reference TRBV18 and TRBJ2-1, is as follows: NAGVMQNPRHLVRRRGQEARLRCSPMKGHSHVYWYRQLPEEGLKFMVYLQKENIIDESGMPKERFSAEFPKEGPSILRIQQVVRGDSAAYFCASSPLDNEQFFGPGTRLTVL.

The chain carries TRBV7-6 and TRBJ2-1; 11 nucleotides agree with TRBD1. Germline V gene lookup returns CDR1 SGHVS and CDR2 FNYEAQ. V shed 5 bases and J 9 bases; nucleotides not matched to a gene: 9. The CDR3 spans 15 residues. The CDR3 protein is CASSPGQGGRGEQFF. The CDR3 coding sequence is TGTGCCAGCAGCCCGGGACAGGGGGGGAGAGGTGAGCAGTTCTTC.

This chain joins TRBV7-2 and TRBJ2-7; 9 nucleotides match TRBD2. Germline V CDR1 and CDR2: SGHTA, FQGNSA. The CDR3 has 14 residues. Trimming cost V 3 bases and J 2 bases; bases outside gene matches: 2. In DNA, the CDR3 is TGTGCCAGCAGCTTTAGCGGGGGCCCCTACGAGCAGTACTTC. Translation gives CASSFSGGPYEQYF.

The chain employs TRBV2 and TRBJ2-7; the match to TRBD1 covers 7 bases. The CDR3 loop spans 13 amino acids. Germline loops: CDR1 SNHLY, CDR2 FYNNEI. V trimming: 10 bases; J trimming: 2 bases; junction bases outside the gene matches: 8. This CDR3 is CATMTGLAYEQYF. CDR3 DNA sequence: TGTGCCACCATGACAGGGCTAGCCTACGAGCAGTACTTC.

The CDR3 region has the DNA TGTGCCAGCAGCTTGACAGGGTTCCCCTACGAGCAGTACTTC. Protein product: CASSLTGFPYEQYF. This chain connects TRBV7-9 to TRBJ2-7; 7 bases align to TRBD1. CDR1 SEHNR and CDR2 FQNEAQ come from the germline V gene (reference sequence). The CDR3 has 14 residues. Losses at the gene ends were 3 bases for V and 2 bases for J; bases not matched to a gene: 4.

This chain's CDR3 is CASSLGQISYEQYF. CDR3 in DNA: TGCGCCAGCAGCTTGGGTCAGATCTCCTACGAGCAGTACTTC. V is TRBV5-1 and J is TRBJ2-7; no definite D call. The CDR3 runs 14 residues. The V gene's germline CDR1 is SGHRS and CDR2 YFSETQ. V was trimmed by 0 bases and J by 0 bases, leaving 7 bases between them.